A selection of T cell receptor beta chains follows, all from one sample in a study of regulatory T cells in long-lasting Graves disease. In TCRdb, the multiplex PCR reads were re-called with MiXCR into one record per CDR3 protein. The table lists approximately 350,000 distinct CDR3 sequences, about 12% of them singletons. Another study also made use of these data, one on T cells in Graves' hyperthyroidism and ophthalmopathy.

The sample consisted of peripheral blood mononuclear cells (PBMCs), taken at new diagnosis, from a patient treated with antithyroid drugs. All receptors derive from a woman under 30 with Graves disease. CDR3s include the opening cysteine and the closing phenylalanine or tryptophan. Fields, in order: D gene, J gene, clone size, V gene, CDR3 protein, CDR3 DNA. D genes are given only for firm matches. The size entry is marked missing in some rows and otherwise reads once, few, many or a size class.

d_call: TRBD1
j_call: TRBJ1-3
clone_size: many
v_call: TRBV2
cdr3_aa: CASRTGGPHLAIYF
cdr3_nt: TGTGCCAGCAGAACAGGGGGCCCCCATTTGGCCATATATTTT

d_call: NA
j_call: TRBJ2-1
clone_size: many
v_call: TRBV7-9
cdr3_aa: CASSLTPGTGNEQFF
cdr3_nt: TGTGCCAGCAGCTTAACCCCCGGGACTGGCAATGAGCAGTTCTTC

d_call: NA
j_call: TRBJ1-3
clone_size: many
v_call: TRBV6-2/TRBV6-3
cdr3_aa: CASSYSSPSASGNTIYF
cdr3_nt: TGTGCCAGCAGTTACTCGTCTCCGTCGGCCTCTGGAAACACCATATATTTT

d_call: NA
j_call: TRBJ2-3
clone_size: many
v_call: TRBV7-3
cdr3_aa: CASSLVGRGTDTQYF
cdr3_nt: TGTGCCAGCAGCTTAGTGGGAAGGGGCACAGATACGCAGTATTTT

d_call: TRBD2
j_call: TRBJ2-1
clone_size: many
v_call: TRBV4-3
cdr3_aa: CASSHVGLAGGHSYNEQFF
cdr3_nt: TGCGCCAGCAGCCACGTTGGACTAGCGGGAGGCCATTCCTACAATGAGCAGTTCTTC

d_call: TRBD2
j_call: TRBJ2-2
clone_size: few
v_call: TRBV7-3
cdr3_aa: CASSLLSGSGTGELFF
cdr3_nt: TGTGCCAGCAGCTTATTAAGCGGGAGTGGTACCGGGGAGCTGTTTTTT

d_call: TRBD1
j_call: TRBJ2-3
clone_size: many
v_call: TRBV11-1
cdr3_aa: CASSLGTGFTGTQYF
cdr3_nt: TGTGCCAGCAGCTTAGGGACAGGGTTTACGGGGACGCAGTATTTT

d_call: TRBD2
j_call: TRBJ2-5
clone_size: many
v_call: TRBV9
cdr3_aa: CASSSSGGEETQYF
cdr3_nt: TGTGCCAGCAGCTCTAGCGGGGGGGAAGAGACCCAGTACTTC

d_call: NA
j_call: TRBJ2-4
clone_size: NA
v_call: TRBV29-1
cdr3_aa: CSVEDPGLLAVAKNIQYF
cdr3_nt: TGCAGCGTTGAAGACCCGGGGCTGTTGGCCGTGGCCAAAAACATTCAGTACTTC

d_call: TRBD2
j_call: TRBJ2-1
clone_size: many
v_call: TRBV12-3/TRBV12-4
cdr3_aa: CASSPTSGAPGGNEQFF
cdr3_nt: TGTGCCAGCAGTCCGACTAGCGGGGCCCCCGGGGGTAATGAGCAGTTCTTC

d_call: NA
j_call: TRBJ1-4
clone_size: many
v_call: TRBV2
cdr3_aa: CAVERSQNHEKLFF
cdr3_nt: TGTGCCGTCGAACGGTCCCAGAATCATGAAAAACTGTTTTTT

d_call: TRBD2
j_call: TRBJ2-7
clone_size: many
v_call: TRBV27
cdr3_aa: CASRELAGDLEQYF
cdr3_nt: TGTGCCAGCAGGGAACTAGCGGGAGATCTCGAGCAGTACTTC

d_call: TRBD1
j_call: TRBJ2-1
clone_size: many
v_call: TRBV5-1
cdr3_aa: CASSLMGQLPNNEQFF
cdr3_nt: TGCGCCAGCAGCTTGATGGGACAGCTGCCTAACAATGAGCAGTTCTTC

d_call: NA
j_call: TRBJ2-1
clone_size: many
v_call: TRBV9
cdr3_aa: CASSGRTASSYNEQFF
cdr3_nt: TGTGCCAGCAGCGGAAGAACAGCTAGCTCCTACAATGAGCAGTTCTTC

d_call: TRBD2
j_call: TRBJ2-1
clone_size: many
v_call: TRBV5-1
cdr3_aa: CASSLDFHGGREVGNEQFF
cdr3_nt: TGCGCCAGCAGCTTGGATTTTCATGGCGGGAGGGAAGTGGGAAATGAGCAGTTCTTC

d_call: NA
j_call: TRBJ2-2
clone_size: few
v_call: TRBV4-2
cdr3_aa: CASSQIKGLIYTGELFF
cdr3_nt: TGTGCCAGCAGCCAAATAAAGGGACTCATCTACACCGGGGAGCTGTTTTTT

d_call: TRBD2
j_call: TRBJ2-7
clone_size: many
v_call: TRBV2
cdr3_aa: CASTQLAGEGEQYF
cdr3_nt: TGTGCCAGCACCCAACTAGCGGGAGAGGGGGAGCAGTACTTC

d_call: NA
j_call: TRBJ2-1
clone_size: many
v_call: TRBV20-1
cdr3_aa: CSAREDNEQFF
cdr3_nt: TGCAGTGCCAGGGAGGACAATGAGCAGTTCTTC

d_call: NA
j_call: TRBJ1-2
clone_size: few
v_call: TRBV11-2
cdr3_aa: CASSLDPGLQRGGYTF
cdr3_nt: TGTGCCAGCAGCTTAGATCCGGGACTTCAACGAGGGGGCTACACCTTC

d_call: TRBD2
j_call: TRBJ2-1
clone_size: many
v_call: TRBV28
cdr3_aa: CASSLSAWGGDEQFF
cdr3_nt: TGTGCCAGCAGTTTGTCGGCTTGGGGGGGGGATGAGCAGTTCTTC

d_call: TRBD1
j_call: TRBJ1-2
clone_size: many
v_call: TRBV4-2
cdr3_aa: CASSQSGTGPNYGYTF
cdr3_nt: TGTGCCAGCAGCCAATCCGGGACAGGGCCTAACTATGGCTACACCTTC

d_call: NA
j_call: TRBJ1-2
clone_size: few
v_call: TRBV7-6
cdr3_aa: CASSLRGSYGYTF
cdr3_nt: TGTGCCAGCAGCTTACGAGGTAGCTATGGCTACACCTTC

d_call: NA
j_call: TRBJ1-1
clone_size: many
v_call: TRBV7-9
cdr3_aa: CASSLLKGRTEAFF
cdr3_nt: TGTGCCAGCAGCCTCCTAAAGGGGAGGACTGAAGCTTTCTTT

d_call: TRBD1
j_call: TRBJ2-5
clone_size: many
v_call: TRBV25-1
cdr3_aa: CASSEYGGGDRGTETQYF
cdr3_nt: TGTGCCAGCAGTGAATACGGAGGAGGGGACAGGGGGACAGAGACCCAGTACTTC

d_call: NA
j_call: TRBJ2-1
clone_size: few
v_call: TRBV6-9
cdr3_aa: CASSYYDNEQFF
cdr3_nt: TGTGCCAGCAGTTACTATGACAATGAGCAGTTCTTC

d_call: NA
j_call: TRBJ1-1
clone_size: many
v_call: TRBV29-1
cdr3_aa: CSAVEGEAFF
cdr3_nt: TGCAGCGCCGTCGAGGGGGAAGCTTTCTTT

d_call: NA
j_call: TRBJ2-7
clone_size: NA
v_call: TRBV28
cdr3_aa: CASRPGGGKFEQYF
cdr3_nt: TGTGCCAGCAGGCCGGGCGGCGGAAAATTTGAGCAGTACTTC

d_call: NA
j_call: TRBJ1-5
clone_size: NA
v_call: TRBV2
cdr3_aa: CASRFGSCNQPQHF
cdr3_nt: TGTGCCAGCAGGTTCGGGTCATGCAATCAGCCCCAGCATTTT

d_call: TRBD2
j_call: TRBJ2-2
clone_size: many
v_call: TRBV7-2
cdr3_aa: CASSLRNGGTGELFF
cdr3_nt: TGTGCCAGCAGCTTAAGGAACGGGGGGACCGGGGAGCTGTTTTTT

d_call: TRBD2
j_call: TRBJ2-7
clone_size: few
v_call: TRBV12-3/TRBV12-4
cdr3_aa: CASSLTGLGNEQYF
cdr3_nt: TGTGCCAGCAGTTTAACAGGACTAGGGAACGAGCAGTACTTC

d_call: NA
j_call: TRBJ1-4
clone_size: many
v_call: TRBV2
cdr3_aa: CASRPPWGWANEKLFF
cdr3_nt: TGTGCCAGCAGGCCCCCATGGGGATGGGCTAATGAAAAACTGTTTTTT

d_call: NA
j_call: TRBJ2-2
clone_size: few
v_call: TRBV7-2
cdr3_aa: CASSFSGPYTGELFF
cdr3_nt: TGTGCCAGCAGCTTCTCCGGTCCGTACACCGGGGAGCTGTTTTTT

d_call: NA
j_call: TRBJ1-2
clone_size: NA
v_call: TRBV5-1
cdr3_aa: CASSTEGRGYGYTF
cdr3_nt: TGCGCCAGCAGCACGGAGGGAAGAGGCTATGGCTACACCTTC

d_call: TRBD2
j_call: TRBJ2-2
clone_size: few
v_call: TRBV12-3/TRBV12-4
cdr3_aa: CASSSLPGTSGGVTGELFF
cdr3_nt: TGTGCCAGCAGTTCACTTCCCGGGACTAGCGGGGGGGTCACCGGGGAGCTGTTTTTT

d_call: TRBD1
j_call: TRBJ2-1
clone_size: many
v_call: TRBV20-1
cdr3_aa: CSAYRDRFSIEQFF
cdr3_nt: TGCAGTGCTTACCGGGACAGGTTCTCCATTGAGCAGTTCTTC

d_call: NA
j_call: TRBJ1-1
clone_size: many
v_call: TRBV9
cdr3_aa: CASSVSLTNTEAFF
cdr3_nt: TGTGCCAGCAGCGTAAGCCTGACGAACACTGAAGCTTTCTTT

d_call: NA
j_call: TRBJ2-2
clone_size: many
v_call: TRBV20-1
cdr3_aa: CSAREGVDSGELFF
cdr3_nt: TGCAGTGCTAGGGAGGGAGTTGACTCCGGGGAGCTGTTTTTT

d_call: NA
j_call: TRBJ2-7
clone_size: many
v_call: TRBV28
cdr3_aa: CASMQFEGVYEQYF
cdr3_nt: TGTGCCAGCATGCAATTCGAGGGAGTCTACGAGCAGTACTTC

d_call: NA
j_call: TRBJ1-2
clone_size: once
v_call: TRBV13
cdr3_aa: CASSSNDNRQNGYTF
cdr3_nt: TGTGCCAGCAGCTCAAACGATAATCGACAGAATGGCTACACCTTC

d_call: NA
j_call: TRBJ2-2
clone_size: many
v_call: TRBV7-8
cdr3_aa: CASSFRDSTNTGELFF
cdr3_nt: TGTGCCAGCAGCTTCCGGGACTCAACGAACACCGGGGAGCTGTTTTTT

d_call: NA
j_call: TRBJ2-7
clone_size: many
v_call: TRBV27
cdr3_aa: CASRPSTGLLGREQYF
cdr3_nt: TGTGCCAGCAGACCATCCACGGGCTTACTAGGGCGCGAGCAGTACTTC

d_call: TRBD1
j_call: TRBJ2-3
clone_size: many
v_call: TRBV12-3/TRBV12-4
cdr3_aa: CASSAPGKPIYSGGDTQYF
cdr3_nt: TGTGCCAGCAGTGCTCCAGGGAAACCCATCTACTCAGGGGGAGATACGCAGTATTTT

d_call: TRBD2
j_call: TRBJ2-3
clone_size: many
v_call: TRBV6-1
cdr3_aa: CASSWTSGGTDTQYF
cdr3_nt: TGTGCCAGCTCCTGGACTAGCGGGGGCACAGATACGCAGTATTTT

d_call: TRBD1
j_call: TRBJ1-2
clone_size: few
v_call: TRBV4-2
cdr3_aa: CASSPTPGQDYGYTF
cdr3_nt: TGTGCCAGCAGTCCAACTCCGGGACAGGATTATGGCTACACCTTC

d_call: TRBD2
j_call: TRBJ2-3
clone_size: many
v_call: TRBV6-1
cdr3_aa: CASSSGGATDTQYF
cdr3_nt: TGTGCCAGCAGTAGCGGGGGAGCCACAGATACGCAGTATTTT

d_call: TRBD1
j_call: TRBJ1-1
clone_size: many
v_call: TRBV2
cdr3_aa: CASSALLQGADTEAFF
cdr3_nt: TGTGCCAGCAGTGCTCTCTTACAGGGGGCGGACACTGAAGCTTTCTTT

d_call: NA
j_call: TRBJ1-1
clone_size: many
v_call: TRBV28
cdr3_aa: CASSPGRAGYTEAFF
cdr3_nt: TGTGCCAGCAGCCCTGGGCGGGCGGGCTACACTGAAGCTTTCTTT

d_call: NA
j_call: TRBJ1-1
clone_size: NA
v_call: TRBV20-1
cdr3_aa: CSARDLYGGSDTEAFF
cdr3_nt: TGCAGTGCTAGAGATCTGTACGGGGGGAGTGACACTGAAGCTTTCTTT

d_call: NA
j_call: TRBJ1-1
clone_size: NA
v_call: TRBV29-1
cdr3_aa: CSAGGGPENTEAFF
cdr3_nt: TGCAGCGCCGGGGGCGGCCCCGAGAACACTGAAGCTTTCTTT

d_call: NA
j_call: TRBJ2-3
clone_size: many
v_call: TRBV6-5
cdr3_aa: CASSYRDTDTQYF
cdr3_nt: TGTGCCAGCAGTTACAGGGACACAGATACGCAGTATTTT

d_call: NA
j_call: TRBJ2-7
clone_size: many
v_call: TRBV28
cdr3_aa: CASRRSRGWITIGQQYF
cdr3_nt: TGTGCCAGCAGACGTAGCCGGGGCTGGATTACGATCGGGCAGCAGTACTTC

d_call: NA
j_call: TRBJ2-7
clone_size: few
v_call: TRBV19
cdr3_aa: CASSPIGAYFYEQYF
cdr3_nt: TGTGCCAGTAGCCCGATTGGGGCTTATTTCTACGAGCAGTACTTC

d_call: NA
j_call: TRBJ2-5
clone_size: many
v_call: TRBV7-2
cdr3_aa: CASSLPLGGVGQETQYF
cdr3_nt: TGTGCCAGCAGCTTACCACTCGGGGGAGTGGGCCAAGAGACCCAGTACTTC

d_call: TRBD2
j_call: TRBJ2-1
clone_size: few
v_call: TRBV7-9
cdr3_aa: CASSLDGTSGILFF
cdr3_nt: TGTGCCAGCAGCTTAGACGGGACTAGCGGGATACTATTCTTC

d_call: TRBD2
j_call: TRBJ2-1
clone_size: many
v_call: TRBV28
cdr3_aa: CASSLSGRQFF
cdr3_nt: TGTGCCAGCAGCCTTAGCGGGAGGCAGTTCTTC

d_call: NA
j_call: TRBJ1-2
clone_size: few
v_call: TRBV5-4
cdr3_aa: CASSFGQDFNYGYTF
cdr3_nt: TGTGCCAGCAGCTTCGGGCAGGACTTTAACTATGGCTACACCTTC

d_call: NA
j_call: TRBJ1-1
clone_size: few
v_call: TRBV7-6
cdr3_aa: CASSLETGSGAFF
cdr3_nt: TGTGCCAGCAGCTTAGAGACAGGTTCCGGAGCTTTCTTT

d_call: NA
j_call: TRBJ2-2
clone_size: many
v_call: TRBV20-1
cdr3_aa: CSATGESGELFF
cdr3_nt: TGCAGTGCTACAGGGGAATCCGGGGAGCTGTTTTTT

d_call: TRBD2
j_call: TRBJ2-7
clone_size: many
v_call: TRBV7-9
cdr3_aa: CASSKDEAGAREQYF
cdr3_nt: TGTGCCAGCAGCAAAGACGAGGCGGGAGCGAGGGAGCAGTACTTC

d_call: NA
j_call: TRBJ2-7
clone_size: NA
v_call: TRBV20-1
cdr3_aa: CSAKRDSYEQYF
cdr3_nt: TGCAGTGCTAAGAGGGACTCCTACGAGCAGTACTTC